This TCR beta chain is drawn from a study of shared clonotypes between healthy human individuals. Naive CD8 populations comprised CD45RO-negative cells positively selected for CCR7, excluding terminally differentiated effector memory CD45RA+ cells. CDR1 and CDR2 (germline): SEHNR, FQNEAQ (reference sequence). This CDR3 is 16 amino acids long. The germline V and J ends were trimmed by 6 bases and 2 bases, with 16 bases remaining between them. The repertoire was sequenced with immunoSEQ multiplex PCR; TCRdb's copy has only in-frame clones and lacks some. The data hold about 2,200,000 clones, with under 95% observed a single time.

The specimen was naive CD8+ T cells from PBMCs. The TCR sequence derives from a man aged 18 to 30 in good health. Some clones in this sample may be carry-over from other donors' samples. The V gene is TRBV7-9, the J gene TRBJ1-4, with D maybe TRBD1 (6 bases). The CDR3 region is CASRDGGRVTNEKLFF. CDR3 coding DNA: TGTGCCAGCAGAGACGGGGGCCGGGTGACTAATGAAAAACTGTTTTTT.